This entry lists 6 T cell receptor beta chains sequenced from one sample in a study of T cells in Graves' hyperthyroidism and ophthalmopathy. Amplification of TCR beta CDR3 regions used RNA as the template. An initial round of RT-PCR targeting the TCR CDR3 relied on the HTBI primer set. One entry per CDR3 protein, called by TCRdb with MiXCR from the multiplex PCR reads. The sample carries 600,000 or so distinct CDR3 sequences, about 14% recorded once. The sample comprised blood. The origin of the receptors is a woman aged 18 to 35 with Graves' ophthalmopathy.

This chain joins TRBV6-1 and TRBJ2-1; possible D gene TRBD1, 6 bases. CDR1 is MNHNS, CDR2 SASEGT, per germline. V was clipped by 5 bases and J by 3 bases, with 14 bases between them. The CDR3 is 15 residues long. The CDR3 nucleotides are TGTGCCAGCAGTACCAGGGGATATGGCTACAATGAGCAGTTCTTC. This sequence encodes CASSTRGYGYNEQFF.

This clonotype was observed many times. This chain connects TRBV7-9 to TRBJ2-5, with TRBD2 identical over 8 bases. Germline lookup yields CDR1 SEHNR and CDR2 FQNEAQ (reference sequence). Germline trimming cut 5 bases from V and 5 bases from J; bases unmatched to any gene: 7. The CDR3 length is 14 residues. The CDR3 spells CASSRLAIRETQYF. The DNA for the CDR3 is TGTGCCAGCAGCCGACTAGCGATTCGGGAGACCCAGTACTTC.

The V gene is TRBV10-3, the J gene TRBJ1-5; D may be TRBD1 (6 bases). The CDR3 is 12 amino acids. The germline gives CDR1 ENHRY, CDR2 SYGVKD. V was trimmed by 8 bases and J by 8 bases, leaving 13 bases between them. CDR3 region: CAISGAGEPQHF. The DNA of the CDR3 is TGTGCCATCTCGGGGGCAGGGGAGCCCCAGCATTTT.

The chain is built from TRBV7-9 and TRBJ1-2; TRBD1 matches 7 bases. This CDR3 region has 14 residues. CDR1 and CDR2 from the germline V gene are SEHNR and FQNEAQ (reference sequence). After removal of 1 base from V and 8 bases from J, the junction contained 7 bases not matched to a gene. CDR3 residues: CASSLERGLGGYTF. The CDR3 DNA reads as TGTGCCAGCAGCTTAGAGAGGGGGCTAGGAGGCTACACCTTC.

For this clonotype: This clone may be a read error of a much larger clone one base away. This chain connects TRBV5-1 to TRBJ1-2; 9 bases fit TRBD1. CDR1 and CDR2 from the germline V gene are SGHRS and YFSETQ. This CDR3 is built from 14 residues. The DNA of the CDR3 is TGCGTCAGCAGCGGTATAGGGACAGGGAATGGCTACACCTTC. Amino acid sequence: CVSSGIGTGNGYTF.

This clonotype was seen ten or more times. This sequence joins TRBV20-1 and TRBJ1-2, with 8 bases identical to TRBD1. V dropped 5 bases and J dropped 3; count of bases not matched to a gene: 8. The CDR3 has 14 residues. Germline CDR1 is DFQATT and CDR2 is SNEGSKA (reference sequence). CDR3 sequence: CSAWVDRVHYGYTF. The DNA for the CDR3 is TGCAGTGCTTGGGTGGACAGGGTACACTATGGCTACACCTTC.